This is a list of T cell receptor beta chains from one sample in a study of T cell responses to AZD1222 COVID-19 vaccine. Profiling relied on immunoSEQ multiplex PCR, and the TCRdb table lists in-frame clones only, not all of them. The sample includes 110,000 or so clones, approximately 90% of them seen just once. The input for sequencing was peripheral blood, taken on day 0 of AZD1222 vaccination. These receptors came from an adult in good health. Both conserved end residues are part of each CDR3. A D gene is named only where the DNA matches it firmly. Size is omitted from some rows. Given values are once, few, many or a class for expanded clones.

V,size,D,J,CDR3,DNA
TRBV28,NA,TRBD1,TRBJ2-3,CASSFPGQRDTQYF,TGTGCCAGCAGTTTCCCGGGACAGCGAGATACGCAGTATTTT
TRBV27,NA,TRBD2,TRBJ2-2,CASSKLAGASGELFF,TGTGCCAGCAGTAAACTAGCGGGAGCTTCCGGGGAGCTGTTTTTT
TRBV27,NA,NA,TRBJ1-5,CASSYTGYGNQPQHF,TGTGCCAGCAGTTATACAGGGTACGGGAATCAGCCCCAGCATTTT
TRBV28,NA,NA,TRBJ2-7,CASSFPGSSYEQYF,TGTGCCAGCAGTTTCCCGGGGTCCTCCTACGAGCAGTACTTC
TRBV28,NA,NA,TRBJ1-5,CASSWARSGQIHF,TGTGCCAGCAGTTGGGCGAGGTCGGGTCAGATACATTTT
TRBV7-6,NA,TRBD1,TRBJ2-3,CASSTTGTGGGDTQYF,TGTGCCAGCAGCACGACCGGGACAGGGGGCGGTGATACGCAGTATTTT
TRBV20-1,NA,NA,TRBJ1-3,CSASQGSSGNTIYF,TGCAGTGCTAGTCAGGGTTCCTCTGGAAACACCATATATTTT
TRBV5-8,NA,NA,TRBJ1-5,CASSRDVQPQHF,TGTGCCAGCAGTCGGGACGTACAGCCCCAGCATTTT
TRBV2,NA,TRBD2,TRBJ2-2,CASKRLASQPGELFF,TGTGCCAGCAAACGACTAGCGTCACAGCCCGGGGAGCTGTTTTTT
TRBV5-4,NA,NA,TRBJ2-5,CASSLEAGEETQYF,TGTGCCAGCAGCTTGGAGGCAGGCGAAGAGACCCAGTACTTC
TRBV3-1/TRBV3-2,once,TRBD2,TRBJ2-1,CASSQGRGSASSYNEQFF,TGTGCCAGCAGCCAAGGGCGGGGGTCCGCTAGCTCCTACAATGAGCAGTTCTTC
TRBV10-3,NA,NA,TRBJ2-7,CAISETYEQYF,TGTGCCATCAGTGAGACCTACGAGCAGTACTTC
TRBV4-1,NA,NA,TRBJ1-1,CASSQGSARAGEAFF,TGCGCCAGCAGCCAAGGCTCAGCACGGGCGGGTGAAGCTTTCTTT
TRBV4-2,NA,NA,TRBJ2-7,CASSQLLYEQYF,TGTGCCAGCAGCCAGCTGTTATACGAGCAGTACTTC
TRBV6-6,NA,NA,TRBJ1-1,CASRSRATEAFF,TGTGCCAGCAGGTCCCGCGCAACTGAAGCTTTCTTT
TRBV27,NA,TRBD2,TRBJ2-2,CASRGFSGRVGTGELFF,TGTGCCAGCAGGGGGTTTAGCGGGAGGGTTGGAACCGGGGAGCTGTTTTTT
TRBV28,NA,TRBD2,TRBJ2-5,CASLLAGAPQETQYF,TGTGCCAGTTTGTTAGCGGGAGCCCCCCAAGAGACCCAGTACTTC
TRBV7-3,NA,NA,TRBJ1-2,CASSLSPPRQPANYGYTF,TGTGCCAGCAGCTTATCCCCCCCACGACAGCCTGCTAACTATGGCTACACCTTC
TRBV6-5,once,NA,TRBJ2-7,CASSYGLGSYEQYF,TGTGCCAGCAGTTACGGCCTCGGCTCCTACGAGCAGTACTTC
TRBV3-1/TRBV3-2,NA,NA,TRBJ2-3,CASSQVWGPSTDTQYF,TGTGCCAGCAGCCAAGTTTGGGGGCCAAGCACAGATACGCAGTATTTT
TRBV15,NA,NA,TRBJ2-1,CATSTHRGPPQNEQFF,TGTGCCACCAGCACGCATAGGGGACCCCCCCAGAATGAGCAGTTCTTC
TRBV7-2,NA,NA,TRBJ2-4,CASSYQAGAENIQYF,TGTGCCAGCAGCTATCAAGCCGGGGCGGAAAACATTCAGTACTTC
TRBV6-1,NA,NA,TRBJ1-1,CASSEARGGTEAFF,TGTGCCAGCAGTGAAGCCCGGGGGGGCACTGAAGCTTTCTTT
TRBV27,NA,NA,TRBJ2-5,CASSFGNYEETQYF,TGTGCCAGCAGTTTTGGCAATTACGAAGAGACCCAGTACTTC
TRBV5-6,NA,NA,TRBJ1-5,CASSLAGSSPQHF,TGTGCCAGCAGCTTGGCCGGAAGCTCGCCCCAGCATTTT
TRBV4-2,NA,NA,TRBJ2-3,CASSQGNPTPSTDTQYF,TGTGCCAGCAGCCAGGGGAACCCGACCCCTAGCACAGATACGCAGTATTTT
TRBV29-1,once,NA,TRBJ1-2,CSARGDYGYTF,TGCAGCGCCCGCGGGGACTATGGCTACACCTTC
TRBV5-4,NA,TRBD2,TRBJ2-2,CASSSWTSGKTGELFF,TGTGCCAGCAGCTCCTGGACTAGCGGGAAAACCGGGGAGCTGTTTTTT
TRBV7-9,once,NA,TRBJ2-4,CASSLSGDIQYF,TGTGCCAGCAGCTTATCGGGGGACATTCAGTACTTC
TRBV11-2,once,NA,TRBJ1-4,CASSPLFPTLNEKLFF,TGTGCCAGCAGCCCCCTTTTTCCGACTCTTAATGAAAAACTGTTTTTT
TRBV27,NA,NA,TRBJ1-6,CASSVFSYNSPLHF,TGTGCCAGCAGTGTTTTCAGCTATAATTCACCCCTCCACTTT
TRBV7-2,NA,NA,TRBJ2-1,CASSLSYRNNEQFF,TGTGCCAGCAGCTTAAGTTACAGGAACAATGAGCAGTTCTTC
TRBV19,NA,TRBD1,TRBJ2-7,CASSMGQIYEQYF,TGTGCCAGTAGTATGGGACAGATCTACGAGCAGTACTTC
TRBV14,NA,TRBD1,TRBJ2-5,CASRPTGGETQYF,TGTGCCAGCCGACCAACAGGGGGAGAGACCCAGTACTTC
TRBV27,NA,TRBD1,TRBJ1-2,CASSHGRGLGGYTF,TGTGCCAGCAGTCACGGGAGGGGGCTAGGTGGCTACACCTTC
TRBV7-7,NA,NA,TRBJ2-5,CASSLAGTGQETQYF,TGTGCTAGCAGCTTAGCCGGGACGGGTCAAGAGACCCAGTACTTC
TRBV9,NA,TRBD2,TRBJ2-1,CASSVSGTSGANEQFF,TGTGCCAGCAGCGTCTCCGGGACTAGCGGCGCCAATGAGCAGTTCTTC
TRBV18,NA,NA,TRBJ1-2,CASSPVDSRYGYTF,TGTGCCAGCTCACCTGTCGACAGTCGGTATGGCTACACCTTC
TRBV7-9,once,NA,TRBJ1-4,CASTSFAGRNEKLFF,TGTGCCAGCACCAGCTTCGCAGGCCGGAATGAAAAACTGTTTTTT
TRBV28,few,NA,TRBJ2-7,CATRGPTYEQYF,TGTGCCACTAGGGGCCCCACCTACGAGCAGTACTTC
TRBV25-1,NA,TRBD1,TRBJ1-2,CASRGDSWGYTF,TGTGCCAGCAGAGGGGACAGCTGGGGCTACACCTTC
TRBV28,NA,NA,TRBJ1-6,CASSLGTFNSPLHF,TGTGCCAGCAGTCTGGGGACCTTTAATTCACCCCTCCACTTT
TRBV5-1,NA,NA,TRBJ1-6,CASSTRGRANNSPLHF,TGCGCCAGCAGCACCCGGGGGAGGGCCAATAATTCACCCCTCCACTTT
TRBV19,NA,NA,TRBJ2-7,CASSINRRRAEQYF,TGTGCCAGTAGTATAAATAGGCGTCGCGCTGAGCAGTACTTC
TRBV28,NA,NA,TRBJ2-3,CASSPGDTDTQYF,TGTGCCAGCAGTCCCGGGGACACAGATACGCAGTATTTT
TRBV21-1,NA,NA,TRBJ2-1,CASSKGTGGGRRVSHNNEQFF,TGTGCCAGCAGCAAGGGTACCGGGGGCGGGAGGCGAGTCTCACACAACAATGAGCAGTTCTTC
TRBV6-1,NA,TRBD2,TRBJ2-1,CASSDPAGGFSYNEQFF,TGTGCCAGCAGTGACCCAGCGGGAGGTTTCTCCTACAATGAGCAGTTCTTC
TRBV3-1/TRBV3-2,NA,TRBD2,TRBJ2-3,CASGRFSGMSTDTQYF,TGTGCCAGCGGCCGCTTTAGCGGGATGAGTACAGATACGCAGTATTTT
TRBV19,NA,NA,TRBJ2-7,CASSYTVSYEQYF,TGTGCCAGTAGTTATACGGTCTCCTACGAGCAGTACTTC
TRBV4-2,NA,NA,TRBJ2-1,CASSQEGGYEQFF,TGTGCCAGCAGCCAAGAAGGGGGGTATGAGCAGTTCTTC
TRBV2,once,NA,TRBJ1-4,CASKGATNEKLFF,TGTGCCAGCAAGGGAGCAACTAATGAAAAACTGTTTTTT
TRBV29-1,NA,TRBD1,TRBJ1-1,CSVADLQGANTEAFF,TGCAGCGTTGCGGACTTACAGGGGGCTAACACTGAAGCTTTCTTT
TRBV27,few,NA,TRBJ2-2,CASGRGELFF,TGTGCCAGCGGGCGCGGGGAGCTGTTTTTT
TRBV12-1,NA,NA,TRBJ2-7,CASSPDSGFSYEQYF,TGTGCCAGCAGCCCCGATAGTGGATTTTCCTACGAGCAGTACTTC
TRBV7-9,once,TRBD1,TRBJ2-7,CASSLGTGVGEQYF,TGTGCCAGCAGCTTAGGGACAGGCGTAGGCGAGCAGTACTTC
TRBV7-2,NA,TRBD1,TRBJ1-6,CASSLRTGGNNSPLHF,TGTGCCAGCAGCTTAAGAACAGGGGGTAATAATTCACCCCTCCACTTT
TRBV2,NA,NA,TRBJ1-4,CASRTQQVANEKLFF,TGTGCCAGCAGGACCCAACAGGTGGCTAATGAAAAACTGTTTTTT